This entry lists 12 T cell receptor beta chains sequenced from one sample in a study of TIL therapy for anti-PD-1-resistant metastatic lung cancer. The libraries were made with immunoSEQ v3. Using immunoSEQ multiplex PCR, the repertoire was profiled, and TCRdb retains in-frame clones only, with some absent. The sample contains tens of thousands of clones, 55% to 75% of which appear only once. As to time point: pre-treatment sample, taken before nivolumab and TIL therapy. The sequences come from blood, collected at baseline. Every receptor here comes from a person aged 25-79 years with non-small cell lung cancer.

The rearrangement joins TRBV4-2 to TRBJ2-1, with 8 bases matching TRBD2. Germline loops: CDR1 LGHNA, CDR2 YNFKEQ. The CDR3 consists of 15 residues. J lost 7 bases, V lost 1 base, and 6 bases had no gene match. The DNA of the CDR3 is TGTGCCAGCAGCCAAGCGGGAGGGCCGAGGAATGAGCAGTTCTTC. It yields the protein CASSQAGGPRNEQFF.

The chain has TRBV28 and TRBJ1-6, with 7 positions matching TRBD1. Trimming cost V 3 bases and J 10 bases; bases outside gene matches: 6. Looked up from germline, CDR1 is MDHEN and CDR2 is SYDVKM. The CDR3 is made up of 14 amino acids. The CDR3 bases are TGTGCCAGCAGTTTGGGGGACAGTAACTCACCCCTCCACTTT. This translates into CASSLGDSNSPLHF.

The rearrangement links TRBV7-2 to TRBJ2-3, with TRBD2 identical over 7 bases. J lost 2 bases, V lost 5 bases, and 7 bases had no gene match. The CDR3 consists of 15 residues. Germline CDR1 and CDR2: SGHTA and FQGNSA. This CDR3 is CASSATSAPTDTQYF. Written as DNA, the CDR3 is TGTGCCAGCAGCGCCACTAGCGCGCCCACAGATACGCAGTATTTT.

The chain links TRBV6-5 to TRBJ2-7; 8 positions agree with TRBD2. The CDR3 consists of 15 residues. J was trimmed by 2 bases and V by 1 base; bases with no gene match: 4. Germline V CDR1 and CDR2: MNHEY, SVGAGI. CDR3 DNA: TGTGCCAGCAGTTACTACAGGCGGGGGGCCTACGAGCAGTACTTC. This translates into CASSYYRRGAYEQYF.

The V call is TRBV9, the J call TRBJ2-7; no firm D call. Germline V gene sequence: CDR1 SGDLS, CDR2 YYNGEE. This CDR3 region has 15 residues. V was cut by 1 base and J by 0 bases, with 11 bases left in between. The CDR3 sequence is CASSVLGTSSYEQYF. DNA for the CDR3: TGTGCCAGCAGCGTACTGGGTACAAGCTCCTACGAGCAGTACTTC.

V is TRBV23-1 and J is TRBJ1-5; 9 bases map to TRBD1. TRBV23-1 is reported as an ORF; its role is uncertain. V dropped 0 bases and J dropped 1; count of bases not matched to a gene: 7. This CDR3 has 18 amino acids. CDR3 residues: CASSQSLDRGVSNQPQHF. The CDR3 nucleotides are TGCGCCAGCAGTCAATCGTTAGACAGGGGGGTGAGCAATCAGCCCCAGCATTTT.

A single count supports this clone. The V and J genes are TRBV19 and TRBJ1-2; D gene unclear. This CDR3 region has 17 residues. Per the germline V gene, CDR1 is LNHDA and CDR2 is SQIVND (reference sequence). Trimming removed 7 bases from V and 3 bases from J, with 24 bases in between. The CDR3 DNA sequence: TGTGCCAGTACCCCATCCAGTCGATACTCAAGAGACTATGGCTACACCTTC. Amino acid sequence: CASTPSSRYSRDYGYTF.

The chain is built from TRBV10-3 and TRBJ2-3, with D maybe TRBD2 (6 bases). Germline V gives CDR1 ENHRY, CDR2 SYGVKD. The CDR3 has 14 residues. V gave up 8 bases and J gave up 0 bases, with 12 bases separating them. CDR3 in DNA: TGTGCCATCTCTGCGGGATTAAGCACAGATACGCAGTATTTT. Protein sequence: CAISAGLSTDTQYF.

CDR3 in DNA: TGCGCCAGCAGCTTGGATAATACGGGACGGCCCTACGAGCAGTACTTC. This translates into CASSLDNTGRPYEQYF. This rearrangement joins TRBV5-1 to TRBJ2-7; possibly TRBD1 or TRBD2 for D (5 bases each). Germline assignment: CDR1 SGHRS and CDR2 YFSETQ. Deletions cut 0 bases from V and 2 bases from J, with 15 bases between. This CDR3 region has 16 residues.

The chain recombines TRBV18 with TRBJ2-5, with D perhaps TRBD2 (6 bases). Per the germline V gene, CDR1 is KGHSH and CDR2 is LQKENI. Trimming removed 1 base from V and 5 bases from J, with 17 bases in between. This CDR3 has 16 residues. CDR3 residues: CASSPRGHGGGETQYF. The DNA for the CDR3 is TGTGCCAGCTCACCACGAGGTCACGGAGGAGGGGAGACCCAGTACTTC.

With respect to this clone: At one end the junction does not follow the germline gene, possibly because of a read error. The J gene is TRBJ1-1, the V gene TRBV6-6; no firm D call. Germline lookup yields CDR1 MNHNY and CDR2 SVGAGI (reference sequence). The CDR3 totals 13 residues. CDR3 loop: CVSSYPGETEAFF. The DNA of the CDR3 is TGTGTCAGCAGTTATCCGGGAGAAACTGAAGCTTTCTTT.

The V call is TRBV2, the J call TRBJ1-1, with 9 bases aligning to TRBD1. V trimming: 7 bases; J trimming: 3 bases; junction bases outside the gene matches: 9. The CDR3 has 15 amino acids. Germline V gene data show CDR1 as SNHLY and CDR2 as FYNNEI. The CDR3 DNA is TGTGCCAGCAAGAGGGGGGGACAGGGAGACACTGAAGCTTTCTTT. Amino acids: CASKRGGQGDTEAFF.